This TCR beta chain was captured by sequencing in a study of CD8 T cells in Susac syndrome. The RNA input was roughly 0.45 to 1 ug, and it was reverse transcribed with random hexamers. TCR beta CDR3 was amplified by immunoSEQ covering 54 Vbeta and 13 Jbeta. TCRdb recomputed calls from the immunoSEQ multiplex PCR reads with MiXCR, one row per CDR3 protein. Of 140,000 to 150,000 distinct CDR3 sequences in the sample, approximately 96% were seen once. The study sequenced TCR beta in blood CD8+ and CD4+ T cells. Each Susac syndrome patient had definite or probable disease by recently defined criteria. V lost 3 bases and J 7 bases, leaving 12 bases between the germline ends. CDR1 and CDR2 (germline): DFQATT, SNEGSKA (reference sequence). CDR3 length equals 12 residues.

This receptor was identified in a human donor with Susac syndrome. V is TRBV20-1 and J is TRBJ2-5; D is ambiguous. The source material was CD4+ T cells from PBMCs. The CDR3 is CSARGPVGTQYF. DNA for the CDR3: TGCAGTGCTAGGGGCCCTGTCGGGACCCAGTACTTC.